This T cell receptor beta chain was recovered during a study of blood T cells in healthy people across ages. Findings and limits, study-wide: Age advanced and TCR beta diversity per million T cells fell, roughly linearly. The percentage of naive T cells correlated strongly with TCR beta diversity.

This CDR3 region has 12 residues. V lost 4 bases to trimming and J lost 6 bases, with 9 bases between them. CDR1 is MNHNY, CDR2 SVGAGI, per germline (reference sequence). The second PCR ran about 6 to 12 cycles with a sample-barcoded 5' primer and J-beta primers. Each cDNA molecule received a tag from a template-switch adaptor that had 12 random nucleotides. Each CDR3 protein is one row after TCRdb ran MiXCR on the 5' RACE reads. The table lists roughly 1.7 million distinct CDR3 sequences, roughly a third of them singletons. A word on this clonotype: The antigen remains undetermined.

The sequence came from a woman aged 30 to 39 in good health. Sequencing was performed on blood. The chain is built from TRBV6-6 and TRBJ1-2, with D possibly matching TRBD1 (6 bases). The CDR3 DNA reads as TGTGCCAGCAGTTGGGACATCGATGGCTACACCTTC. Protein product: CASSWDIDGYTF.